This paragraph covers one T cell receptor beta chain sequence. Its specificity is not known. This sample is drawn from a study of cytomegalovirus exposure and HLA in healthy donors. Study background: Approximately 180 million T cells yielded about 120 million unique TCR beta sequences, as an earlier analysis found.

The CDR3 extends over 15 amino acids. Looked up from germline, CDR1 is MDHEN and CDR2 is SYDVKM. The junction had 9 bases not matched to a gene; V was cut back by 9 bases and J by 1 base. Both 60 Vbeta primers and 13 Jbeta primers went into the PCR. TCRdb's copy holds only in-frame clones and misses some; the assay was immunoSEQ multiplex PCR. The table has about 150,000 clones, around four fifths seen once. Study-wide results and limits: Previous analysis showed most TCR beta V segments were productive about 87% or about 30% of the time. As confirmed in vitro, a few CMV-associated chains were specific for CMV antigens.

The source of this sequence is a woman in her thirties in good health and CMV-seropositive. Sequencing was done on a sample of PBMCs. This sequence joins TRBV28 and TRBJ1-5; TRBD1 agrees at 7 bases. The CDR3 reads CARTGRWSSNQPQHF. CDR3 bases: TGTGCCAGGACAGGGAGGTGGAGCAGCAATCAGCCCCAGCATTTT.